The 32 T cell receptor beta chains below all came from one sample that was sequenced in a study of identical twins. Using its own MiXCR run on the 5' RACE reads, TCRdb lists one record per CDR3 protein. The sample lists 450,000 to 600,000 distinct CDR3 sequences; 20% to 25% were seen once. This sample was also put to use in a study of yellow fever vaccine responses in identical twins.

The sequenced sample consisted of CD4+ T cells sorted from blood. The source is a young woman in good health.

The chain links TRBV7-6 to TRBJ2-2; perhaps D is TRBD1 or TRBD2 (5 bases each). From germline, CDR1 is SGHVS and CDR2 FNYEAQ. The length of the CDR3 is 14 residues. V shed 6 bases and J shed 7 bases, with 15 bases lying between them. CDR3 region: CASSSGTERGELFF. In DNA form, the CDR3 reads TGTGCCAGCAGTTCCGGGACCGAACGCGGGGAGCTGTTTTTT.

This clonotype has only a few counts. The junction departs from germline at one end; a sequencing error may be responsible. This chain links TRBV12-3 or TRBV12-4 with TRBJ2-2; TRBD1 or TRBD2 may be the D gene (6 bases each). This CDR3 contains 15 residues. The CDR3 loop reads CASSLGGLATGEPFF. The CDR3 coding sequence is TGTGCCAGCAGCTTGGGGGGCTTGGCCACCGGGGAGCCGTTTTTT.

The chain has TRBV6-1 and TRBJ1-4; D is possibly TRBD1 (6 bases). CDR1 MNHNS and CDR2 SASEGT come from the germline V gene. The CDR3 consists of 15 residues. With 3 bases removed from V and 8 bases from J, the gap between germline ends came to 16 bases. In DNA, the CDR3 is TGTGCCAGCAGTGACCTTGGGGGGGCGGGAGAAAAACTGTTTTTT. The encoded protein is CASSDLGGAGEKLFF.

The V gene is TRBV28, the J gene TRBJ2-1; 7 nucleotides agree with TRBD2. Per the germline V gene, CDR1 is MDHEN and CDR2 is SYDVKM. V lost 5 bases to trimming and J lost 2 bases; unmatched junction nucleotides: 9. The CDR3 extends over 16 amino acids. CDR3 protein: CASSAPPGTTYNEQFF. The CDR3 DNA follows: TGTGCCAGCAGTGCACCTCCCGGGACTACCTACAATGAGCAGTTCTTC.

This clonotype was counted a few times. The rearrangement uses TRBV7-9 and TRBJ2-1; TRBD1 aligns across 8 bases. Germline CDR1 SEHNR, CDR2 FQNEAQ (reference sequence). V gave up 3 bases and J gave up 6 bases; unmatched junction bases: 10. The length of the CDR3 is 16 residues. DNA of the CDR3: TGTGCCAGCAGCTTGACTAGAACAGGGGGTATCAATGAGCAGTTCTTC. Encoded protein: CASSLTRTGGINEQFF.

The chain joins TRBV4-1 to TRBJ1-3; D call uncertain. Trimming removed 4 bases at V and 4 bases at J, with 11 bases between. The CDR3 extends over 14 amino acids. Germline CDR1 reads MGHRA; CDR2 reads YSYEKL. The CDR3 DNA reads as TGCGCCAGCAGCCCCGCCACACGGGGAAACACCATATATTTT. Its protein product is CASSPATRGNTIYF.

This clonotype was found a few times. This chain joins TRBV5-6 and TRBJ1-5; D not resolved. Germline V gene lookup returns CDR1 SGHDT and CDR2 YYEEEE. CDR3 length equals 16 residues. With 1 base removed from V and 4 bases from J, the gap between germline ends came to 15 bases. DNA for the CDR3: TGTGCCAGCAGCTTGTCAGGAGCGGCGTGGAATCAGCCCCAGCATTTT. The encoded protein is CASSLSGAAWNQPQHF.

This chain connects TRBV10-3 to TRBJ2-5; 8 bases match TRBD1. Germline V gives CDR1 ENHRY, CDR2 SYGVKD. The CDR3 is made up of 14 amino acids. V lost 6 bases and J lost 5; bases outside the gene matches: 8. The CDR3 here is CAIRKTGGSETQYF. For the CDR3, the DNA is TGTGCCATCAGGAAAACAGGGGGTTCGGAGACCCAGTACTTC.

This chain uses TRBV3-1 with TRBJ2-2; 12 nucleotides line up with TRBD2. Germline CDR1 LGHDT, CDR2 YNNKEL (reference sequence). Germline trimming cut 2 bases from V and 4 bases from J; bases unmatched to any gene: 8. CDR3 size: 18 residues. This CDR3 is CASSQWASGGAGTGELFF. The CDR3 DNA is TGTGCCAGCAGCCAATGGGCTAGCGGGGGGGCCGGCACCGGGGAGCTGTTTTTT. The full variable domain, with the rest looked up from reference TRBV3-1 and TRBJ2-2, is DTAVSQTPKYLVTQMGNDKSIKCEQNLGHDTMYWYKQDSKKFLKIMFSYNNKELIINETVPNRFSPKSPDKAHLNLHINSLELGDSAVYFCASSQWASGGAGTGELFFGEGSRLTVL.

This chain links TRBV5-1 with TRBJ2-7; D is perhaps TRBD2 (6 bases). The germline gives CDR1 SGHRS, CDR2 YFSETQ. The CDR3 spans 15 residues. Trimming left V 0 bases short and J 2 bases short, with 12 bases between. The CDR3 is CASSLVGDLPYEQYF. In DNA, the CDR3 is TGCGCCAGCAGCTTGGTAGGGGACTTACCCTACGAGCAGTACTTC.

V is TRBV12-3 or TRBV12-4 and J is TRBJ1-3, with 8 bases lining up with TRBD1. V lost 1 base, J lost 3 bases, and 5 bases stayed unmatched. This CDR3 has 16 residues. In DNA form, the CDR3 reads TGTGCCAGCAGTTTAGTGACAGGGGTATTTGGAAACACCATATATTTT. This codes for CASSLVTGVFGNTIYF.

This clonotype was seen a few times. The chain is built from TRBV20-1 and TRBJ2-1; 11 bases are shared with TRBD2. This CDR3 has 15 amino acids. The J segment lost 0 bases and the V segment lost 8 bases, leaving 6 bases of the junction unmatched. CDR1 and CDR2 (germline): DFQATT, SNEGSKA (reference sequence). CDR3 region: CSLAGGQSSYNEQFF. DNA of the CDR3: TGCAGTCTAGCGGGGGGCCAGAGCTCCTACAATGAGCAGTTCTTC.

The chain joins TRBV27 to TRBJ2-1; D might be TRBD1 (5 bases). Germline V gene lookup returns CDR1 MNHEY and CDR2 SMNVEV (reference sequence). V was shortened by 5 bases and J by 10 bases, with 15 bases between the two germline ends. This CDR3 is built from 13 residues. Here the CDR3 reads CASSPRSWGEQFF. In DNA form, the CDR3 reads TGTGCCAGCAGTCCGAGATCTTGGGGCGAGCAGTTCTTC.

The rearrangement uses TRBV25-1 and TRBJ2-7; possible D gene TRBD2, 6 bases. V lost 3 bases to trimming and J lost 3 bases, with 12 bases between them. This CDR3 region has 14 residues. Germline assignment: CDR1 MGHDK and CDR2 SYGVNS. The DNA of the CDR3 is TGTGCCAGCAGTGAGGCGGGACCCCTCTACGAGCAGTACTTC. Encoded protein: CASSEAGPLYEQYF.

This clonotype showed up just a few times. The CDR3 spells CSVQTAESTNEKLFF. The CDR3 coding sequence is TGCAGTGTTCAGACGGCGGAATCAACTAATGAAAAACTGTTTTTT. The rearrangement links TRBV20-1 to TRBJ1-4; D unresolved. The CDR3 totals 15 residues. Germline CDR1 DFQATT, CDR2 SNEGSKA (reference sequence). Trimming pared 7 bases from V and 0 bases from J, leaving 15 bases between.

This clonotype was seen at least ten times. The rearrangement joins TRBV7-2 to TRBJ1-5, with D tentatively TRBD1 (6 bases). Trimming took off 0 bases at V and 7 bases at J, with 13 bases between the two ends. Germline CDR1 is SGHTA and CDR2 is FQGNSA. This CDR3 contains 15 residues. CDR3 residues: CASSLAITGRQPQHF. As DNA, the CDR3 is TGTGCCAGCAGCTTAGCGATTACAGGGCGGCAGCCCCAGCATTTT.

This clonotype was detected a few times. CDR3 amino acids: CASSQDRASGGWQETQYF. The CDR3 bases are TGCGCCAGCAGCCAAGATCGGGCTAGCGGGGGATGGCAAGAGACCCAGTACTTC. The V gene is TRBV4-1, the J gene TRBJ2-5; 10 positions agree with TRBD2. CDR3 length equals 18 residues. From germline, CDR1 is MGHRA and CDR2 YSYEKL. V lost 0 bases, J lost 2 bases, and 9 bases stayed unmatched.

The chain has TRBV12-3 or TRBV12-4 and TRBJ2-5; no reliable D call. The CDR3 spans 12 residues. Deletions cut 5 bases from V and 8 bases from J, with 12 bases between. The CDR3 loop reads CASSTPRRTQYF. The DNA for the CDR3 is TGTGCCAGCAGTACCCCTAGAAGAACCCAGTACTTC.

The J gene is TRBJ2-7, the V gene TRBV15; TRBD2 matches 7 bases. Germline CDR1 reads LNHNV; CDR2 reads YYDKDF (reference sequence). This CDR3 comprises 17 residues. The junction had 18 bases not matched to a gene; V was cut back by 3 bases and J by 7 bases. The CDR3 spells CATSSSFLAALGGEQYF. CDR3 in DNA: TGTGCCACCAGCAGCTCGTTCCTAGCGGCGCTGGGGGGGGAGCAGTACTTC. Complete variable domain (other parts from reference TRBV15 and TRBJ2-7): DAMVIQNPRYQVTQFGKPVTLSCSQTLNHNVMYWYQQKSSQAPKLLFHYYDKDFNNEADTPDNFQSRRPNTSFCFLDIRSPGLGDTAMYLCATSSSFLAALGGEQYFGPGTRLTVT.

The chain is built from TRBV2 and TRBJ2-3; D perhaps matches TRBD2 (5 bases). V lost 4 bases and J lost 2, with 10 bases in between. The CDR3 consists of 14 residues. CDR1 and CDR2 (germline): SNHLY, FYNNEI. The CDR3 loop reads CASSVARVTDTQYF. The CDR3 DNA follows: TGTGCCAGCAGTGTTGCGAGGGTCACAGATACGCAGTATTTT. The full variable domain, completed using reference TRBV2 and TRBJ2-3, is EPEVTQTPSHQVTQMGQEVILRCVPISNHLYFYWYRQILGQKVEFLVSFYNNEISEKSEIFDDQFSVERPDGSNFTLKIRSTKLEDSAMYFCASSVARVTDTQYFGPGTRLTVL.

This clonotype was found a few times. The chain uses TRBV20-1 and TRBJ2-2; no clear D. Germline V gene lookup returns CDR1 DFQATT and CDR2 SNEGSKA (reference sequence). With 5 bases removed from V and 2 bases from J, the gap between germline ends came to 9 bases. The CDR3 contains 13 residues. This CDR3 reads CSAPDGNTGELFF. The CDR3 coding sequence is TGCAGTGCTCCGGACGGCAACACCGGGGAGCTGTTTTTT.

The J gene is TRBJ1-4, the V gene TRBV5-1; D might be TRBD1 (6 bases). The length of the CDR3 is 15 residues. Per the germline V gene, CDR1 is SGHRS and CDR2 is YFSETQ. V was cut by 3 bases and J by 6 bases, with 15 bases left in between. Written as DNA, the CDR3 is TGCGCCAGCAGCTGGATAAAGGGGGGAGATGAAAAACTGTTTTTT. Its protein is CASSWIKGGDEKLFF. The variable domain in full, with the rest retrieved from reference TRBV5-1 and TRBJ1-4, is KAGVTQTPRYLIKTRGQQVTLSCSPISGHRSVSWYQQTPGQGLQFLFEYFSETQRNKGNFPGRFSGRQFSNSRSEMNVSTLELGDSALYLCASSWIKGGDEKLFFGSGTQLSVL.

The chain recombines TRBV27 with TRBJ2-2; TRBD2 matches at 12 bases. CDR3 size: 18 residues. V was clipped by 4 bases and J by 8 bases; unmatched bases: 14. From germline, CDR1 is MNHEY and CDR2 SMNVEV (reference sequence). CDR3 bases: TGTGCCAGCAGTTCCCCCCCTCTAGCGGGAGGGCCGGTTGGGGAGCTGTTTTTT. Translated: CASSSPPLAGGPVGELFF.

The chain recombines TRBV4-1 with TRBJ1-1, with TRBD1 matching over 8 bases. The CDR3 is made up of 14 amino acids. Unmatched junction bases numbered 3, after V lost 2 bases and J lost 4 bases. The germline V gene has CDR1 MGHRA and CDR2 YSYEKL. The CDR3 bases are TGCGCCAGCAGCCAACCCACAGGGGGCACTGAAGCTTTCTTT. It encodes CASSQPTGGTEAFF.

The sample holds a few counts of this clonotype. This sequence joins TRBV6-1 and TRBJ2-3; D possibly corresponds to TRBD2 (6 bases). The V gene's germline CDR1 is MNHNS and CDR2 SASEGT. This CDR3 has 15 residues. V was shortened by 6 bases and J by 0 bases, with 13 bases between the two germline ends. Here the CDR3 reads CASRPGLASTDTQYF. Here the CDR3 DNA reads TGTGCCAGCAGACCGGGGCTAGCGAGCACAGATACGCAGTATTTT.

The J gene is TRBJ2-1, the V gene TRBV11-2; 8 nucleotides line up with TRBD2. V trimming: 4 bases; J trimming: 5 bases; junction bases outside the gene matches: 13. The CDR3 has 17 amino acids. The V gene's germline CDR1 is SGHAT and CDR2 FQNNGV. This chain's CDR3 is CASSSRGRAGADNEQFF. CDR3 DNA sequence: TGTGCCAGCAGCTCCCGAGGGAGAGCGGGAGCCGACAATGAGCAGTTCTTC.

The rearrangement joins TRBV4-1 to TRBJ1-2; 12 bases align to TRBD1. V shed 4 bases, J shed 8 bases, and the junction held 5 bases outside the gene matches. The CDR3 sequence is 14 residues long. Germline CDR1 is MGHRA and CDR2 is YSYEKL. The DNA of the CDR3 is TGCGCCAGCAGCCGTTGGGGGACAGGGGGCGGCTACACCTTC. Translating gives CASSRWGTGGGYTF.

This clonotype has a handful of counts. The chain couples TRBV3-1 to TRBJ2-5; no firm D call. Deletions cut 3 bases from V and 2 bases from J, with 10 bases between. This CDR3 is built from 14 residues. Germline CDR1 reads LGHDT; CDR2 reads YNNKEL (reference sequence). The CDR3: CASSHRQNQETQYF. CDR3 in DNA: TGTGCCAGCAGCCACCGCCAGAATCAAGAGACCCAGTACTTC.

The sample holds many counts of this clonotype. The J gene is TRBJ2-1, the V gene TRBV11-2; 7 bases line up with TRBD2. In germline, CDR1 is SGHAT, CDR2 FQNNGV. The V and J ends lost 2 bases and 6 bases, in that order; junction bases with no gene match: 4. The CDR3 covers 14 residues. CDR3 amino acids: CASSLTSALNEQFF. CDR3 bases: TGTGCCAGCAGCTTAACTAGCGCCCTCAATGAGCAGTTCTTC.

This chain uses TRBV12-3 or TRBV12-4 with TRBJ2-7, with TRBD1 matching 7 bases. There are 15 residues in the CDR3. V shed 3 bases and J 0 bases; nucleotides not matched to a gene: 5. The CDR3 region has the DNA TGTGCCAGCAGTTTGGGACAGCACCCCTCCTACGAGCAGTACTTC. Amino acid sequence: CASSLGQHPSYEQYF.

V usage is TRBV7-3 and J usage is TRBJ2-1; D gene unclear. Germline V gene data show CDR1 as SGHTA and CDR2 as FQGTGA. The CDR3 runs 15 residues. V lost 2 bases and J lost 0, with 8 bases in between. The CDR3 protein is CASSLSAYSYNEQFF. In DNA, the CDR3 is TGTGCCAGCAGCTTATCAGCGTACTCCTACAATGAGCAGTTCTTC. Based on the CDR3 plus reference TRBV7-3 and TRBJ2-1, the full variable domain is GAGVSQTPSNKVTEKGKYVELRCDPISGHTALYWYRQSLGQGPEFLIYFQGTGAADDSGLPNDRFFAVRPEGSVSTLKIQRTERGDSAVYLCASSLSAYSYNEQFFGPGTRLTVL.

V usage is TRBV27 and J usage is TRBJ1-1, with a possible D match to TRBD1 (6 bases). The germline V gene has CDR1 MNHEY and CDR2 SMNVEV (reference sequence). V was cut by 6 bases and J by 3 bases, with 20 bases left in between. The CDR3 sequence is 16 residues long. This CDR3 is CASSEYSQGRHTEAFF. DNA of the CDR3: TGTGCCAGCAGCGAATACTCACAGGGTAGGCACACTGAAGCTTTCTTT.